This is a list of T cell receptor beta chains from one sample in a study of T-cell reconstitution after alpha-beta-depleted transplantation in children. TCRdb passed the PCR reads through MiXCR, listing each CDR3 protein once. The table records about 400,000 distinct CDR3 sequences, 20% of them present only once. The specimen was PBMCs from the stem cell graft donor, collected from the stem cell graft. Receptor source: a human donor who donated a stem cell graft to a child with acute myeloid leukemia. Each CDR3 is given with its conserved first and last residue. The D gene is left open where the match is weak. Only part of the rows carry a size: once, few, many, or a class if the clone is expanded.

>TRBJ2-3|TRBV29-1|many|TRBD2
CSVDPSGATDTQYF
TGCAGCGTTGACCCTAGCGGAGCCACAGATACGCAGTATTTT
>TRBJ2-1|TRBV5-1|many|TRBD1
CASSSLTGANEQFF
TGCGCCAGCAGCTCACTAACAGGGGCCAATGAGCAGTTCTTC
>TRBJ2-3|TRBV7-7|few|NA
CASRIVPSTDTQYF
TGTGCCAGCAGGATCGTCCCTAGCACAGATACGCAGTATTTT
>TRBJ2-7|TRBV25-1|NA|TRBD1
CASRPGQGWYEQYF
TGTGCCAGCAGACCGGGACAGGGATGGTACGAGCAGTACTTC
>TRBJ2-3|TRBV24-1|NA|NA
CATSSRDTQYF
TGTGCCACCAGTAGTCGGGATACGCAGTATTTT
>TRBJ2-1|TRBV7-9|NA|TRBD2
CASSHPQRGTGNEQFF
TGTGCCAGCAGCCACCCCCAGCGGGGTACGGGCAATGAGCAGTTCTTC
>TRBJ2-7|TRBV25-1|many|NA
CASSGRNSGLYEQYF
TGTGCCAGCAGTGGAAGGAACTCGGGACTCTACGAGCAGTACTTC
>TRBJ2-7|TRBV7-8|NA|NA
CASSLGSFGTYEQYF
TGTGCCAGCAGCTTAGGTTCGTTCGGGACCTACGAGCAGTACTTC
>TRBJ2-7|TRBV7-8|NA|TRBD1
CASSLRTGSAAYEQYF
TGTGCCAGCAGCTTGAGGACAGGGTCGGCGGCTTACGAGCAGTACTTC
>TRBJ2-1|TRBV20-1|NA|TRBD2
CSARDLGTSGYNEQFF
TGCAGTGCTAGAGATCTCGGGACTAGCGGCTACAATGAGCAGTTCTTC
>TRBJ2-1|TRBV7-3|NA|NA
CASSPNLYNEQFF
TGTGCCAGCAGCCCAAACCTCTACAATGAGCAGTTCTTC
>TRBJ2-7|TRBV4-1|NA|NA
CASSQVGADYEQYF
TGCGCCAGCAGCCAAGTTGGGGCAGATTACGAGCAGTACTTC
>TRBJ2-2|TRBV20-1|few|TRBD2
CSARDYGTSGRMNTGELFF
TGCAGTGCTAGAGATTATGGGACTAGCGGGAGGATGAACACCGGGGAGCTGTTTTTT
>TRBJ2-3|TRBV2|NA|NA
CASSGGGQIADTQYF
TGTGCCAGCAGCGGGGGAGGCCAAATCGCAGATACGCAGTATTTT
>TRBJ2-1|TRBV7-6|many|TRBD1
CASSLGTGVGNEQFF
TGTGCCAGCAGCTTAGGGACAGGGGTTGGCAATGAGCAGTTCTTC
>TRBJ2-2|TRBV20-1|few|TRBD2
CSASASGRNTGELFF
TGCAGTGCTAGCGCTAGCGGTCGGAACACCGGGGAGCTGTTTTTT
>TRBJ2-7|TRBV7-2|NA|TRBD1
CASSHRGDRGYEQYF
TGTGCCAGCAGCCACAGAGGCGACAGGGGCTACGAGCAGTACTTC
>TRBJ1-3|TRBV20-1|NA|NA
CSATQDTSGNTIYF
TGCAGTGCTACTCAGGACACCTCTGGAAACACCATATATTTT
>TRBJ1-5|TRBV12-3/TRBV12-4|many|NA
CASSLAAGQPQHF
TGTGCCAGCAGTTTAGCAGCGGGGCAGCCCCAGCATTTT
>TRBJ2-1|TRBV4-2|many|NA
CASSQETRNEQFF
TGTGCCAGCAGCCAAGAGACTCGCAATGAGCAGTTCTTC